These 15 T cell receptor beta chains were all obtained from the same sample, sequenced in a study of cytomegalovirus exposure and HLA in healthy donors (dated by TCRdb to the late 2010s). The method behind the library was the immunoSEQ multiplex PCR assay. For the multiplex PCR, a mixture combining 60 forward primers for TCR Vbeta segments and 13 reverse primers for TCR Jbeta segments was used. The table comes from immuneACCESS by way of TCRdb, which keeps in-frame sequences with V and J called. Part of the clones is missing from these tables; in studies checked, under half for an unresolved V gene and the rest for unknown reasons. The sample table records more than 85,000 clones; 75% to 80% of these occur just once. 1% to 1.5% of the sample comes from the top ten. The sample was PBMCs. All receptors derive from a woman in her twenties or thirties in good health and CMV-seronegative.

This sequence joins TRBV9 and TRBJ1-3, with D perhaps matching TRBD1 (5 bases). CDR1 and CDR2 (germline): SGDLS, YYNGEE. V lost 2 bases and J lost 4, with 13 bases in between. The CDR3 contains 15 residues. This CDR3 reads CASSVGGEVGNTIYF. The CDR3 DNA follows: TGTGCCAGCAGCGTCGGAGGGGAGGTCGGAAACACCATATATTTT.

The CDR3 nucleotides read TGTGCCAGCAGCTTAGCCAGGGGAGAGACCCAGTACTTC. Translating gives CASSLARGETQYF. V and J are TRBV7-2 and TRBJ2-5; D is perhaps TRBD1 (6 bases). In germline, CDR1 is SGHTA, CDR2 FQGNSA. This CDR3 comprises 13 residues. The V and J ends lost 0 bases and 4 bases respectively, with 6 bases between them.

V gene TRBV19 combines with J gene TRBJ2-1, with D unresolved. Trimming stripped 4 bases from V and 4 bases from J, with 8 bases between. CDR1 and CDR2 from the germline V gene are LNHDA and SQIVND (reference sequence). This CDR3 spans 13 amino acids. CDR3 amino acids: CASSRDGYNEQFF. The CDR3 DNA sequence: TGTGCCAGTAGTAGAGACGGGTACAATGAGCAGTTCTTC.

The V gene is TRBV13, the J gene TRBJ2-7; possible D gene TRBD2, 5 bases. The length of the CDR3 is 14 residues. V was shortened by 5 bases and J by 4 bases, with 15 bases between the two germline ends. CDR1 is PRHDT and CDR2 is FYEKMQ in the germline V gene (reference sequence). DNA for the CDR3: TGTGCCAGCAGCCCGCGGGCAGGTCCGTACGAGCAGTACTTC. Its protein is CASSPRAGPYEQYF.

This clone was seen a handful of times. Here the CDR3 reads CASSLVGGRVKLETQYF. In DNA, the CDR3 is TGTGCCAGCAGCTTAGTAGGTGGCAGGGTCAAGTTAGAGACCCAGTACTTC. J is TRBJ2-5 and V is TRBV7-8; D may be TRBD1 (5 bases). CDR3 size: 17 residues. Trimming shortened V by 1 base and J by 4 bases, and 19 bases separated the two germline ends. Germline loops: CDR1 SGHVS, CDR2 FQNEAQ. Variable domain in full (rest from reference TRBV7-8 and TRBJ2-5): GAGVSQSPRYKVAKRGQDVALRCDPISGHVSLFWYQQALGQGPEFLTYFQNEAQLDKSGLPSDRFFAERPEGSVSTLKIQRTQQEDSAVYLCASSLVGGRVKLETQYFGPGTRLLVL.

The V and J genes are TRBV7-2 and TRBJ2-4, with a possible D match to TRBD2 (6 bases). The V gene lost 0 bases and the J gene lost 0 bases, with 15 bases spanning the gap. CDR3 size: 18 residues. CDR1 is SGHTA and CDR2 is FQGNSA in the germline V gene. CDR3 region: CASSLALGGPLAKNIQYF. CDR3 nucleotide sequence: TGTGCCAGCAGCTTAGCGCTCGGGGGACCTCTAGCCAAAAACATTCAGTACTTC.

This rearrangement joins TRBV6-5 to TRBJ2-1; 7 positions match TRBD2. Germline CDR1 MNHEY, CDR2 SVGAGI. The CDR3 is 15 residues long. The V and J ends lost 7 bases and 3 bases, in that order; junction bases with no gene match: 9. The CDR3 here is CASKSGGGFYNEQFF. The CDR3 DNA sequence: TGTGCCAGCAAGTCCGGCGGGGGATTCTACAATGAGCAGTTCTTC.

The CDR3 sequence is CASSYTGRGYNEQFF. The CDR3 DNA reads as TGTGCCAGCAGTTACACCGGGAGAGGGTACAATGAGCAGTTCTTC. The chain couples TRBV6-5 to TRBJ2-1; TRBD2 is a possible D gene (6 bases). The V gene lost 2 bases and the J gene lost 4 bases, with 12 bases spanning the gap. CDR1 MNHEY and CDR2 SVGAGI come from the germline V gene. The CDR3 has 15 residues.

The chain recombines TRBV6-5 with TRBJ1-4; tentatively, D is TRBD1 (5 bases). CDR1 MNHEY and CDR2 SVGAGI come from the germline V gene. The CDR3 covers 12 residues. The germline V and J ends were trimmed by 6 bases and 7 bases, with 9 bases remaining between them. CDR3 sequence (DNA): TGTGCCAGCAGCGCAGGGTCTGAAAAACTGTTTTTT. Translation: CASSAGSEKLFF.

The chain is built from TRBV30 and TRBJ1-5; D is undetermined. Deletions cut 0 bases from V and 7 bases from J, with 10 bases between. Per the germline V gene, CDR1 is GTSNPN and CDR2 is SVGIG (reference sequence). This CDR3 is built from 13 residues. The CDR3 coding sequence is TGTGCCTGGAGTGTAGAGGGTACCCAGCCCCAGCATTTT. Translating it yields CAWSVEGTQPQHF.

The chain recombines TRBV7-9 with TRBJ2-5, with 7 bases aligning to TRBD2. The CDR3 is 17 residues long. Germline V gene data show CDR1 as SEHNR and CDR2 as FQNEAQ (reference sequence). V shed 5 bases, J shed 2 bases, and the junction held 14 bases outside the gene matches. CDR3 sequence reads: CASSPRPQRGLQETQYF. CDR3 DNA: TGTGCCAGCAGCCCTAGGCCGCAGCGGGGTTTGCAAGAGACCCAGTACTTC.

The rearrangement links TRBV7-9 to TRBJ1-5; TRBD1 agrees at 12 bases. Germline V lookup: CDR1 SEHNR, CDR2 FQNEAQ (reference sequence). The CDR3 contains 17 residues. Trimming removed 5 bases from V and 4 bases from J; junction bases left unmatched: 9. The CDR3 DNA sequence: TGTGCCAGCAGCCCCGGGACAGGGGGCGCGAGGAATCAGCCCCAGCATTTT. Translating gives CASSPGTGGARNQPQHF.

CDR3 in DNA: TGTGCCAGCAGTTGGGACAGCTCTAATGAAAAACTGTTTTTT. Translating it yields CASSWDSSNEKLFF. The chain couples TRBV6-5 to TRBJ1-4; TRBD1 matches 7 bases. After removal of 4 bases from V and 3 bases from J, the junction contained 2 bases not matched to a gene. This CDR3 has 14 residues. From germline, CDR1 is MNHEY and CDR2 SVGAGI.

This clone was observed once. The chain couples TRBV29-1 to TRBJ2-5, with D possibly matching TRBD2 (5 bases). The CDR3 totals 12 residues. Germline V gene data show CDR1 as SQVTM and CDR2 as ANQGSEA. V was shortened by 7 bases and J by 2 bases, with 11 bases between the two germline ends. The CDR3 DNA sequence: TGCAGCGCCACTGAGGGACAAGAGACCCAGTACTTC. It translates to CSATEGQETQYF.

This chain links TRBV28 with TRBJ2-7; TRBD1 matches at 8 bases. There are 15 residues in the CDR3. J lost 5 bases, V lost 3 bases, and 9 bases had no gene match. CDR1 MDHEN and CDR2 SYDVKM come from the germline V gene. The CDR3 sequence is CASSFWQGAVHEQYF. CDR3 nucleotides: TGTGCCAGCAGTTTTTGGCAGGGGGCAGTGCACGAGCAGTACTTC.